This TCR beta chain was obtained from a study of vaccination effects on CD4 cells after COVID-19. Study-wide context: Pre-vaccine samples were drawn 16 days and one week before the first dose.

As to this clone: What it recognizes is unknown.

Trimming pared 7 bases from V and 0 bases from J, leaving 11 bases between. The CDR3 sequence is 14 residues long. The V gene's germline CDR1 is MNHEY and CDR2 SVGEGT. Under the ViraFEST assay, PBMC were stimulated with viral peptide pools so that antigen-specific CD4+ T cells expanded. Sequencing was performed afterwards. It was after around 10 days of culture that CD4+ T cells were isolated. PCR showed that the person got SARS-CoV-2 infection at some point between March and December 2020. Using immunoSEQ multiplex PCR, the repertoire was profiled, and TCRdb retains in-frame clones only, with some absent. The profile shows about 22,000 clones, over 70% of them singletons.

The sequence came from a human donor who had a prior SARS-CoV-2 infection. This specimen consisted of CD4+ T cells from PBMCs cultured with a peptide pool, obtained before COVID-19 vaccination. The chain links TRBV6-2 or TRBV6-3 to TRBJ2-3; D is ambiguous. This CDR3 reads CASTPPESTDTQYF. As DNA, the CDR3 is TGTGCCAGCACCCCCCCGGAGAGCACAGATACGCAGTATTTT.